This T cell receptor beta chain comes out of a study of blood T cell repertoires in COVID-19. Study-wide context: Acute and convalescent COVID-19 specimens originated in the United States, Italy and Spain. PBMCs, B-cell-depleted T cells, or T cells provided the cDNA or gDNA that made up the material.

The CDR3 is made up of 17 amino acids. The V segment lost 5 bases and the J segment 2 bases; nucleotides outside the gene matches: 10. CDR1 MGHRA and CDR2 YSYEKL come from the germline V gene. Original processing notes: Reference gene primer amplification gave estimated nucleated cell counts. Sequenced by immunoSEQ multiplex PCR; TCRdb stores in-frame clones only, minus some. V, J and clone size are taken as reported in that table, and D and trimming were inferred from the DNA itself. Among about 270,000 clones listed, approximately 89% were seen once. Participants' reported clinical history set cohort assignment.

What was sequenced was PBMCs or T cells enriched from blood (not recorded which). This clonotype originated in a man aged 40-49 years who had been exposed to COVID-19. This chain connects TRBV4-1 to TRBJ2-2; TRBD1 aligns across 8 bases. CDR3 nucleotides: TGCGCCAGCAGCTACCCTTCGACAGGGGTTAACACCGGGGAGCTGTTTTTT. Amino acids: CASSYPSTGVNTGELFF.